The clone carrying this T cell receptor (beta chain) was counted between two and nine times. The data are from a study of T cell responses to AZD1222 COVID-19 vaccine. The table came from immunoSEQ multiplex PCR; TCRdb's copy has only in-frame clones and leaves some out. The sample consists of about 86,000 clones, approximately 80% of them appearing once. The germline gives CDR1 KGHDR, CDR2 SFDVKD. The CDR3 consists of 14 residues. V gave up 6 bases and J gave up 6 bases, with 15 bases separating them. The clonotype comes from an adult in good health. The V and J genes are TRBV24-1 and TRBJ2-3, with no clear D. The sample here was peripheral blood, taken on day 0 of AZD1222 vaccination. The CDR3 spells CATSLSTRSDTQYF. CDR3 DNA sequence: TGTGCCACCAGTCTCTCCACAAGGTCCGATACGCAGTATTTT.